Listed below are T cell receptor beta chains from one sample, sequenced in a study of somatic mutations in cytotoxic T cells in rheumatoid arthritis. Profiled with immunoSEQ multiplex PCR; TCRdb holds only in-frame clones, not every one. The sample holds more than 15,000 clones; under 80% are singletons and the top ten take roughly 5%. Material for sequencing was CD8+ T cells sorted from blood. The receptors stem from a man aged 55 to 70 in good health. Both conserved end residues are part of each CDR3. Fields, in order: clone size, J gene, D gene, V gene, CDR3 protein, CDR3 DNA. D genes are given only for firm matches. Size is omitted from some rows. Given values are once, few, many or a class for expanded clones.

once TRBJ2-7 TRBD1 TRBV19 CASSTDGTGITYEQYF TGTGCCAGTAGTACCGACGGGACAGGGATTACCTACGAGCAGTACTTC
NA TRBJ1-3 NA TRBV27 CASSLSTGSGNTIYF TGTGCCAGCAGTTTATCAACAGGCTCTGGAAACACCATATATTTT
NA TRBJ2-1 TRBD1 TRBV7-9 CASCSGQGACEQFF TGTGCCAGCTGCAGTGGACAGGGGGCCTGTGAGCAGTTCTTC
NA TRBJ1-5 NA TRBV6-5 CASSLLGTPNQPQHF TGTGCCAGCAGCTTACTGGGGACACCGAATCAGCCCCAGCATTTT
NA TRBJ2-1 NA TRBV4-3 CASSQEEGLLNEQFF TGCGCCAGCAGCCAAGAAGAGGGACTGCTCAATGAGCAGTTCTTC
few TRBJ2-7 TRBD2 TRBV29-1 CSVEEAGTTYEQYF TGCAGCGTTGAGGAAGCGGGGACTACCTACGAGCAGTACTTC
once TRBJ2-5 TRBD1 TRBV4-1 CASSHRGQGAWGETQYF TGCGCCAGCAGCCATCGAGGACAGGGGGCGTGGGGAGAGACCCAGTACTTC
NA TRBJ2-1 NA TRBV7-9 CASSLDATPYNEQFF TGTGCCAGCAGCTTAGATGCGACACCCTACAATGAGCAGTTCTTC
few TRBJ2-1 TRBD2 TRBV10-3 CAISESGLAVNNEQFF TGTGCCATCAGTGAGAGTGGACTAGCGGTGAACAATGAGCAGTTCTTC
few TRBJ2-7 NA TRBV2 CASTGIYYEQYF TGTGCCAGCACAGGGATTTATTACGAGCAGTACTTC
NA TRBJ2-2 TRBD1 TRBV27 CASSSRQGAGGELFF TGTGCCAGCAGTTCCAGACAGGGGGCAGGGGGGGAGCTGTTTTTT
NA TRBJ2-1 TRBD2 TRBV19 CASSLRGTSYNEQFF TGTGCCAGTAGCCTTAGGGGGACTAGCTACAATGAGCAGTTCTTC
once TRBJ2-5 NA TRBV30 CAWRAGVLGYQETQYF TGTGCCTGGAGGGCAGGGGTTCTCGGGTACCAAGAGACCCAGTACTTC
NA TRBJ1-5 NA TRBV2 CASSVAGRVNQPQHF TGTGCCAGCAGTGTCGCAGGGAGGGTCAATCAGCCCCAGCATTTT
NA TRBJ1-2 NA TRBV5-1 CASSLAGGADGYTF TGCGCCAGCAGCTTGGCCGGAGGAGCAGATGGCTACACCTTC
NA TRBJ2-2 NA TRBV7-9 CASSLRGGENTGELFF TGTGCCAGCAGCTTAAGGGGCGGGGAGAACACCGGGGAGCTGTTTTTT
NA TRBJ1-2 TRBD1 TRBV29-1 CSVQGDYGYTF TGCAGCGTACAGGGGGACTATGGCTACACCTTC
NA TRBJ2-7 NA TRBV29-1 CSVRALHEQYF TGCAGCGTCAGAGCGCTTCACGAGCAGTACTTC
NA TRBJ2-1 NA TRBV7-9 CAIQGFSGYNEQFF TGTGCCATCCAAGGGTTTAGCGGCTACAATGAGCAGTTCTTC
NA TRBJ2-3 NA TRBV6-1 CASSEAEGPADTQYF TGTGCCAGCAGTGAAGCGGAGGGGCCAGCAGATACGCAGTATTTT
NA TRBJ2-1 TRBD2 TRBV6-1 CASSLAGSSYNEQFF TGTGCCAGCAGTCTAGCGGGAAGCTCCTACAATGAGCAGTTCTTC
once TRBJ1-1 TRBD1 TRBV19 CASRPGQGVTEAFF TGTGCCAGTAGGCCTGGACAGGGGGTCACTGAAGCTTTCTTT
NA TRBJ1-2 NA TRBV5-4 CASSSQPGDGYTF TGTGCCAGCAGCTCTCAACCCGGGGATGGCTACACCTTC
NA TRBJ2-1 TRBD2 TRBV4-3 CASSQAPGLAGYNEQFF TGCGCCAGCAGCCAAGCGCCGGGACTAGCGGGATACAATGAGCAGTTCTTC
once TRBJ2-7 NA TRBV9 CASSATFGGPYEQYF TGTGCCAGCAGCGCGACGTTTGGGGGCCCCTACGAGCAGTACTTC
NA TRBJ2-1 TRBD2 TRBV9 CASSVAGTSGYNEQFF TGTGCCAGCAGCGTAGCAGGGACTAGCGGATACAATGAGCAGTTCTTC
NA TRBJ1-1 NA TRBV5-4 CASSFGREAFF TGTGCCAGCAGCTTCGGCAGGGAAGCTTTCTTT
NA TRBJ2-1 NA TRBV7-8 CASSLSTGSSYNEQFF TGTGCCAGCAGCTTAAGCACAGGGAGCTCCTACAATGAGCAGTTCTTC
NA TRBJ2-1 NA TRBV27 CASTQAGSYNEQFF TGTGCCAGCACCCAGGCGGGCTCCTACAATGAGCAGTTCTTC
NA TRBJ1-2 NA TRBV25-1 CASSPGNIGYTF TGTGCCAGCAGTCCAGGGAATATTGGCTACACCTTC
NA TRBJ2-3 TRBD2 TRBV4-3 CASSPRGTGLAEDTQYF TGCGCCAGCAGCCCCCGGGGGACGGGACTAGCAGAAGATACGCAGTATTTT
NA TRBJ2-7 TRBD2 TRBV6-5 CASSNSGMAYEQYF TGTGCCAGCAGTAATAGCGGGATGGCCTACGAGCAGTACTTC
NA TRBJ1-1 TRBD1 TRBV19 CASSPGGRYTEAFF TGTGCCAGTAGCCCAGGGGGCCGGTACACTGAAGCTTTCTTT
NA TRBJ2-5 TRBD1 TRBV10-3 CAIIKTGGEETQYF TGTGCCATCATTAAGACAGGGGGCGAGGAGACCCAGTACTTC
NA TRBJ2-5 TRBD1 TRBV7-2 CASSLRWDRVFETQYF TGTGCCAGCAGCTTGCGGTGGGACAGGGTGTTTGAGACCCAGTACTTC
few TRBJ2-7 TRBD2 TRBV7-3 CASSPSGLAGDEQYF TGTGCCAGCAGCCCTTCGGGACTAGCGGGAGACGAGCAGTACTTC
NA TRBJ2-5 TRBD1 TRBV15 CATSRTRQGPQETQYF TGTGCCACCAGCAGGACCCGACAGGGCCCCCAAGAGACCCAGTACTTC
NA TRBJ2-4 NA TRBV2 CASSGDLTKNIQYF TGTGCCAGCTCAGGGGATCTAACCAAAAACATTCAGTACTTC
NA TRBJ1-1 NA TRBV10-3 CAIRPTGTEAFF TGTGCCATCAGGCCAACCGGGACTGAAGCTTTCTTT
NA TRBJ2-5 TRBD1 TRBV5-4 CASTLSTGGLETQYF TGTGCCAGCACCCTTTCGACAGGGGGCTTAGAGACCCAGTACTTC
NA TRBJ1-2 TRBD1 TRBV6-1 CASSSAQGALYGYTF TGTGCCAGCAGTTCCGCACAGGGGGCCCTCTATGGCTACACCTTC
once TRBJ2-1 TRBD1 TRBV19 CATAKDRDTYNEQFF TGTGCCACCGCCAAGGACAGGGATACTTACAATGAGCAGTTCTTC
NA TRBJ2-5 TRBD2 TRBV20-1 CSARSGREEYF TGCAGTGCTAGATCGGGGCGGGAGGAGTACTTC
NA TRBJ2-6 TRBD1 TRBV7-2 CASSLADRDLIYRSGANVLTF TGTGCCAGCAGCTTAGCGGACAGGGACCTTATTTACCGCTCTGGGGCCAACGTCCTGACTTTC
NA TRBJ1-5 NA TRBV6-6 CASSYLGQYNQPQHF TGTGCCAGCAGTTACCTTGGACAGTACAATCAGCCCCAGCATTTT
NA TRBJ2-1 NA TRBV7-8 CASSLLDSSYNEQFF TGTGCCAGCAGCTTGTTGGACAGTTCCTACAATGAGCAGTTCTTC
few TRBJ1-1 NA TRBV4-3 CASSQVSGGYTEAFF TGCGCCAGCAGCCAAGTATCGGGGGGGTACACTGAAGCTTTCTTT
NA TRBJ2-5 NA TRBV2 CASRPDRNRETQYF TGTGCCAGCAGGCCTGACAGGAACAGGGAGACCCAGTACTTC